This TCR beta chain was sequenced during a study of T-cell reconstitution after alpha-beta-depleted transplantation in children. This clonotype has a handful of counts. CDR1 and CDR2 (germline): LGHNA, YSLEER. The V end lost 5 bases, the J end lost 1 base, and 12 bases lay between the germline ends. The CDR3 totals 14 residues. A library of TCRbeta sequences, prepared with unique molecular identifiers, was generated. TCRdb re-called the PCR reads with MiXCR, one entry per CDR3 protein. The table has a few hundred thousand distinct CDR3 sequences, about 9.3% seen once; the top ten hold more than 2%. The starting material was PBMCs from the stem cell graft donor, obtained from the stem cell graft. The chain combines TRBV4-3 with TRBJ2-7; D is possibly TRBD2 (6 bases). The receptor comes from a human donor who donated a stem cell graft to a child with acute lymphoblastic leukemia. As DNA, the CDR3 is TGCGCCAGCAGCACCGGGACTGGGTCCTACGAGCAGTACTTC. It translates to CASSTGTGSYEQYF.